This TCR beta chain derives from a study of T cell repertoires in cytomegalovirus infection. Study-level background: Used in the study were CMV epitopes, some recently identified and HLA-C-restricted, others well-studied and HLA-B-restricted.

The CDR3 consists of 15 residues. The V segment lost 5 bases and the J segment 0 bases; nucleotides outside the gene matches: 4. Germline V gene data show CDR1 as SGHNT and CDR2 as YENEEA. In regard to this clonotype: Its matching antigen is unknown.

TCRdb reprocessed the reads with MiXCR, giving one entry per CDR3 protein. Here the sample spans 370,000 or so distinct CDR3 sequences, about 35% being singletons. The clonotype was recovered from a human donor in good health (CMV status not recorded). Some clones in this sample may be carry-over from other donors' samples. Sequenced here: cultured PBMCs, sampled from culture after CMV antigen stimulation. The chain carries TRBV11-3 and TRBJ2-1; 7 bases align to TRBD1. The CDR3 protein is CASSGRDSSYNEQFF. In nucleotides, the CDR3 is TGTGCCAGCAGCGGACGGGACAGCTCCTACAATGAGCAGTTCTTC.